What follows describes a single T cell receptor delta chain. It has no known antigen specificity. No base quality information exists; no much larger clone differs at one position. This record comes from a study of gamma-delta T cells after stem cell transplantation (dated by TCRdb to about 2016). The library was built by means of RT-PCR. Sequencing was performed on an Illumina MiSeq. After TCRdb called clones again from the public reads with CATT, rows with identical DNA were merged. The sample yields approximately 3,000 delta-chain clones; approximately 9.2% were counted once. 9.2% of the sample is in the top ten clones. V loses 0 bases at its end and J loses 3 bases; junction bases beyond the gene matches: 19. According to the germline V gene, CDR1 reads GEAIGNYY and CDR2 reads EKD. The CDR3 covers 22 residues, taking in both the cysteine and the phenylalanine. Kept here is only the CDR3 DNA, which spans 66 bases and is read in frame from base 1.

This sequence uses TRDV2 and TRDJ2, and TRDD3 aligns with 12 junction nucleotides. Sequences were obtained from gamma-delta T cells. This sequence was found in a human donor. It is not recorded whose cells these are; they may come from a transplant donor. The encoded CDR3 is CACDTYWGSLGDTPILTAQLFF. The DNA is TGTGCCTGTGACACCTACTGGGGGAGCCTGGGGGATACGCCTATCCTGACAGCACAACTCTTCTTT.